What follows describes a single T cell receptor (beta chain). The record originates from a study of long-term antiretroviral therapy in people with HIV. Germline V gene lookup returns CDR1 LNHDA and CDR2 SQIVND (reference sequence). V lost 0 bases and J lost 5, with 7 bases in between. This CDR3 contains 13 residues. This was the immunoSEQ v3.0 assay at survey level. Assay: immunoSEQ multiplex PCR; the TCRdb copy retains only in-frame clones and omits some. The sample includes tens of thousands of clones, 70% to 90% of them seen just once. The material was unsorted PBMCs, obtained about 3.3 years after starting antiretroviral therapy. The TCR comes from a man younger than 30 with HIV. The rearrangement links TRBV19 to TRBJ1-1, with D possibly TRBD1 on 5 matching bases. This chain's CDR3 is CASSIDGGTEAFF. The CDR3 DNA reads TGTGCCAGTAGTATAGATGGGGGTACTGAAGCTTTCTTT.